A selection of T cell receptor beta chains follows, all from one sample in a study of cytomegalovirus exposure and HLA in healthy donors. Some clones are missing from TCRdb's copy, which holds only in-frame ones; the method was immunoSEQ multiplex PCR. The sample shows some 150,000 clones, over 60% of them seen only once. The sample consisted of PBMCs. These receptors originate from a woman aged 45 to 65 in good health and CMV-seronegative. Each CDR3 is given with its conserved first and last residue. D genes are given only for firm matches. Clone size is stated in some rows and not others, as once, few, many or a class when expanded.

d_call,j_call,v_call,clone_size,cdr3_nt,cdr3_aa
.,TRBJ2-7,TRBV9,.,TGTGCCAGCAGCGTATCACCGGGACATCACGAGCAGTACTTC,CASSVSPGHHEQYF
.,TRBJ1-6,TRBV4-3,.,TGCGCCAGCAGCCAAGGCAGGGGTCGTTCACCCCTCCACTTT,CASSQGRGRSPLHF
.,TRBJ2-3,TRBV11-2,.,TGTGCCAGCAGCTTTTCCCGGAGCACAGATACGCAGTATTTT,CASSFSRSTDTQYF
.,TRBJ1-6,TRBV4-3,few,TGCGCCAGCAGCCCGAAGGGGGGGGCGCTCTCTTCACCCCTCCACTTT,CASSPKGGALSSPLHF
.,TRBJ2-5,TRBV29-1,.,TGCAGCGTTGGGGCGCAGGGAGAGACCCAGTACTTC,CSVGAQGETQYF
.,TRBJ1-1,TRBV28,.,TGTGCCAGCAGTTTAAGGGGGTCCAAGATGGACACTGAAGCTTTCTTT,CASSLRGSKMDTEAFF
TRBD1,TRBJ1-4,TRBV30,.,TGTGCCTGGAGTGTACTACAGGGGGGTGAAAAACTGTTTTTT,CAWSVLQGGEKLFF
.,TRBJ2-1,TRBV7-8,.,TGTGCCAGCAGCCCCACGGTAAGCTCCTACAATGAGCAGTTCTTC,CASSPTVSSYNEQFF
.,TRBJ1-5,TRBV5-1,.,TGCGCCAGCAGCCCTACCCCGGGGGTGGAACAGCCCCAGCATTTT,CASSPTPGVEQPQHF
.,TRBJ2-3,TRBV7-8,.,TGTGCCAGCAGCTTAGAAAGGGGCAGGGGCACAGATACGCAGTATTTT,CASSLERGRGTDTQYF
TRBD1,TRBJ1-5,TRBV9,.,TGTGCCAGCAGCCCGGGACAGGGCCCCAATCAGCCCCAGCATTTT,CASSPGQGPNQPQHF
TRBD1,TRBJ1-1,TRBV14,.,TGTGCCAGCAGCCCGCAGGGGGCAACTGAAGCTTTCTTT,CASSPQGATEAFF
TRBD2,TRBJ2-1,TRBV5-4,.,TGTGCCAGCACTCCGGGGCGGGAGAGCTCCTACAATGAGCAGTTCTTC,CASTPGRESSYNEQFF
.,TRBJ2-2,TRBV9,.,TGTGCCAGCAGCGTAGTGTCAGGGTTGGGGCAGACGAAGACCGGGGAGCTGTTTTTT,CASSVVSGLGQTKTGELFF
.,TRBJ2-5,TRBV18,.,TGTGCCAGCTCACTGGACATACTCCAAGAGACCCAGTACTTC,CASSLDILQETQYF
.,TRBJ2-1,TRBV5-1,.,TGCGCCAGCAGCTTGGCCCTGACGGGGATTTACAATGAGCAGTTCTTC,CASSLALTGIYNEQFF
TRBD1,TRBJ2-6,TRBV6-1,.,TGTGCCAGCAGTGACCCGGGACAGCTAATCTCTGGGGCCAACGTCCTGACTTTC,CASSDPGQLISGANVLTF
.,TRBJ1-2,TRBV15,.,TGTGCCACCAGCAGAGAGACAGAAGATGGCTACACCTTC,CATSRETEDGYTF
TRBD1,TRBJ1-5,TRBV28,.,TGTGCCAGCAGTTTGGGGCGACAGGGTGTTCAGCCCCAGCATTTT,CASSLGRQGVQPQHF
TRBD1,TRBJ1-1,TRBV9,.,TGTGCCAGCAGCGTAGGGGACAGGGGATACACTGAAGCTTTCTTT,CASSVGDRGYTEAFF
.,TRBJ1-1,TRBV28,.,TGTGCCAGCAGTTTAAAGGGGGCTGAAGCTTTCTTT,CASSLKGAEAFF
TRBD1,TRBJ2-7,TRBV4-2,.,TGTGCAACCAGTACATGGGGACAGGGGGCCTCCTACGAGCAGTACTTC,CATSTWGQGASYEQYF
.,TRBJ2-2,TRBV19,.,TGTGCCAGTAGCTACATTGGGGGGGCCGCCGGGGAGCTGTTTTTT,CASSYIGGAAGELFF
TRBD1,TRBJ2-3,TRBV25-1,.,TGTGCCAGCAGCGGAATGACAGGGGGCTGGGATACGCAGTATTTT,CASSGMTGGWDTQYF
TRBD1,TRBJ2-7,TRBV19,.,TGTGCCAGTAGTACAGTCGGGACAGGGTCATACGAGCAGTACTTC,CASSTVGTGSYEQYF
.,TRBJ2-7,TRBV7-2,.,TGTGCCAGCAGCTTAGGTCGGGGTCCCTACGAGCAGTACTTC,CASSLGRGPYEQYF
TRBD2,TRBJ2-1,TRBV27,few,TGTGCCAGCAGAGAGCGGGGGACCTACAATGAGCAGTTCTTC,CASRERGTYNEQFF
TRBD1,TRBJ1-1,TRBV19,.,TGTGCCAGTAGTATGACAGGGTCAACGGCTTTCTTT,CASSMTGSTAFF
.,TRBJ2-7,TRBV19,.,TGTGCCAGTAGTAGGCTTCTGGAGGACGAGCAGTACTTC,CASSRLLEDEQYF
TRBD1,TRBJ2-5,TRBV9,.,TGTGCCAGCAGCTTTAATACAGGGGAAGAGACCCAGTACTTC,CASSFNTGEETQYF
.,TRBJ1-5,TRBV28,once,TGTGCCAGCAGTACAAACCGGGTCGGTCAGCCCCAGCATTTT,CASSTNRVGQPQHF
.,TRBJ1-2,TRBV4-2,few,TGTGCCAGCAGCCAAGAGACCCCTAGTGGCTACACCTTC,CASSQETPSGYTF
TRBD1,TRBJ2-7,TRBV19,few,TGTGCCAGTAATCCGACAGGGGGCAACGAGCAGTACTTC,CASNPTGGNEQYF
TRBD2,TRBJ2-5,TRBV11-2,.,TGTGCCAGCAGCTCGGGACTAGCGGGAGGCCGGGAGACCCAGTACTTC,CASSSGLAGGRETQYF
TRBD1,TRBJ2-7,TRBV5-6,.,TGTGCCAGCAGCTGGCCGGGACAGGGACACTACGAGCAGTACTTC,CASSWPGQGHYEQYF
.,TRBJ1-2,TRBV30,.,TGTGCCTGGACCCAATTCTCACAGGGAAACTATGGCTACACCTTC,CAWTQFSQGNYGYTF
TRBD1,TRBJ2-7,TRBV5-1,.,TGCGCCAGCAGCTTGTCCCCGACAGGGAGTCTCGAGCAGTACTTC,CASSLSPTGSLEQYF
.,TRBJ1-2,TRBV28,.,TGTGCCAGCAGTCTACAGGCTGGGGGCTACACCTTC,CASSLQAGGYTF
TRBD1,TRBJ2-3,TRBV5-6,.,TGTGCCAGCAGTAGGACAGGGGGCGCAGGCACAGATACGCAGTATTTT,CASSRTGGAGTDTQYF
.,TRBJ2-2,TRBV6-6,.,TGTGCCAGCAGTTACCCCTCCGGGAACACCGGGGAGCTGTTTTTT,CASSYPSGNTGELFF
TRBD2,TRBJ2-1,TRBV27,.,TGTGCCAGCAGTTTATATATGGCCAGCGGGATCTCCTACAATGAGCAGTTCTTC,CASSLYMASGISYNEQFF
.,TRBJ2-1,TRBV28,.,TGTGCCAGCCAACCCGCCGGGGGTTTGGGCAATGAGCAGTTCTTC,CASQPAGGLGNEQFF
.,TRBJ2-1,TRBV18,.,TGTGCCAGCTCTACCCGGTCGGGGACTGGAAGCTCCTACAATGAGCAGTTCTTC,CASSTRSGTGSSYNEQFF
.,TRBJ2-7,TRBV4-3,once,TGCGCCAGCAGCCAAGATGTGGGCTCGCGTTACGAGCAGTACTTC,CASSQDVGSRYEQYF
.,TRBJ2-5,TRBV15,few,TGTGCCACCAGCAGCGGAGGGTCACAAGAGACCCAGTACTTC,CATSSGGSQETQYF